This T cell receptor (beta chain) derives from a study of blood T cell repertoires in COVID-19. There are 12 residues in the CDR3. V was cut by 8 bases and J by 4 bases, with 11 bases left in between. The germline gives CDR1 SGHRS, CDR2 YFSETQ. Per the original methods: Reference gene primer amplification yielded estimated nucleated cell counts. Clones were read by immunoSEQ multiplex PCR, and TCRdb kept only the in-frame ones, dropping some. The D gene and trimming were derived from the DNA, and the V and J assignments and clone size from that table. The table lists under 150,000 clones, roughly nine tenths of them singletons.

The clonotype comes from a human donor with active COVID-19. The donor label of this sample is uncertain. The chain carries TRBV5-1 and TRBJ2-3; D possibly corresponds to TRBD1 (7 bases). The sequencing input was peripheral blood. This CDR3 reads CASCRGADTQYF. The DNA of the CDR3 is TGCGCCAGTTGCAGGGGGGCAGATACGCAGTATTTT.